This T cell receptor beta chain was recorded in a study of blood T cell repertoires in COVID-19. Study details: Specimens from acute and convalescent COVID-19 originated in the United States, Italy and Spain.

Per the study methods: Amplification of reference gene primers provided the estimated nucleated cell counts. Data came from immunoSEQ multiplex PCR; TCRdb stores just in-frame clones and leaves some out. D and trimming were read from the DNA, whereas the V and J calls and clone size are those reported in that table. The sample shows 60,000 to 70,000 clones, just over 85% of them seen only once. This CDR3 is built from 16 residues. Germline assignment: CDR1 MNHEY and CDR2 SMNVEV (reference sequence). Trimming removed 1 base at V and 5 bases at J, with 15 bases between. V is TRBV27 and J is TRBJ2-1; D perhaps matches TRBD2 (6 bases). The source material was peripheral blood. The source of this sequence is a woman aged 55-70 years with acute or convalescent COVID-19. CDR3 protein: CASSLFAGIRNNEQFF. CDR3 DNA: TGTGCCAGCAGTTTATTTGCGGGAATCAGAAACAATGAGCAGTTCTTC.